The 14 T cell receptor beta chains below were found in one sample sequenced in a study of cytomegalovirus exposure and HLA in healthy donors. 60 Vbeta and 13 Jbeta primers were used in PCR. The repertoire was sequenced with immunoSEQ multiplex PCR; TCRdb's copy has only in-frame clones and lacks some. The table lists 220,000 or so clones, more than 60% of them singletons, with approximately 1.9% in the top ten. Sequences were obtained from PBMCs. The receptors stem from a woman aged 30 to 39 in good health and CMV-seronegative.

This clone was observed once. V usage is TRBV7-8 and J usage is TRBJ1-5; possible D gene TRBD1, 5 bases. CDR1 and CDR2 from the germline V gene are SGHVS and FQNEAQ. The ends were cut back, 1 base at V and 0 bases at J, with 7 bases in the middle. The CDR3 loop spans 15 amino acids. Written as DNA, the CDR3 is TGTGCCAGCAGCTTAGAGGGGTATAGCAATCAGCCCCAGCATTTT. Translation: CASSLEGYSNQPQHF.

This clone was picked up a small number of times. This CDR3 reads CASSSVQGTGELFF. The CDR3 DNA sequence: TGCGCCAGCAGCTCGGTTCAGGGCACCGGGGAGCTGTTTTTT. The chain combines TRBV5-1 with TRBJ2-2; TRBD1 is a possible D gene (5 bases). CDR3 length: 14 amino acids. The germline V gene has CDR1 SGHRS and CDR2 YFSETQ. V lost 3 bases, J lost 4 bases, and 10 bases lay in between.

CDR3 sequence: CAGPPGEQYF. In nucleotides, the CDR3 is TGTGCCGGCCCGCCGGGCGAGCAGTACTTC. The chain is built from TRBV6-1 and TRBJ2-7; D uncertain. V was pared by 11 bases and J by 6 bases, with 11 bases between. The CDR3 has 10 residues. The V gene's germline CDR1 is MNHNS and CDR2 SASEGT.

The chain carries TRBV27 and TRBJ2-1, with TRBD2 identical over 10 bases. This CDR3 spans 19 amino acids. Germline V gene sequence: CDR1 MNHEY, CDR2 SMNVEV (reference sequence). The trim removed 5 bases at V and 0 bases at J, leaving 13 bases unmatched. This CDR3 is CASSRPQITSGNSYNEQFF. CDR3 sequence (DNA): TGTGCCAGCAGTCGGCCCCAGATCACTAGCGGGAACTCCTACAATGAGCAGTTCTTC.

CDR3 nucleotides: TGTGCCTGGACCCTAGGGACAGGGGGCCGGGAGACCCAGTACTTC. Its protein product is CAWTLGTGGRETQYF. The chain joins TRBV30 to TRBJ2-5; TRBD1 matches 12 bases. The CDR3 has 15 residues. From germline, CDR1 is GTSNPN and CDR2 SVGIG (reference sequence). The V and J ends lost 4 bases and 5 bases, in that order; junction bases with no gene match: 8.

The rearrangement links TRBV5-4 to TRBJ2-1, with D tentatively TRBD2 (6 bases). V was pared by 2 bases and J by 4 bases, with 10 bases between. Germline-derived CDR1 and CDR2 are SGHNT and YYREEE (reference sequence). CDR3 length equals 14 residues. The CDR3 is CASSFEAGYNEQFF. The CDR3 coding sequence is TGTGCCAGCAGCTTCGAAGCGGGTTACAATGAGCAGTTCTTC. Full variable domain (remainder filled in from reference TRBV5-4 and TRBJ2-1): ETGVTQSPTHLIKTRGQQVTLRCSSQSGHNTVSWYQQALGQGPQFIFQYYREEENGRGNFPPRFSGLQFPNYSSELNVNALELDDSALYLCASSFEAGYNEQFFGPGTRLTVL.

The J gene is TRBJ1-5, the V gene TRBV2; perhaps TRBD1 as D (6 bases). The CDR3 consists of 16 residues. V dropped 2 bases and J dropped 1 base, with 12 bases sitting between them. CDR1 and CDR2 from the germline V gene are SNHLY and FYNNEI. The CDR3 bases are TGTGCCAGCAGTGAATCGGGGGGCGCGAGCAATCAGCCCCAGCATTTT. Encoded protein: CASSESGGASNQPQHF.

The V call is TRBV7-9, the J call TRBJ1-4, with D unresolved. V was clipped by 5 bases and J by 8 bases, with 12 bases between them. The CDR3 sequence is 13 residues long. The V gene's germline CDR1 is SEHNR and CDR2 FQNEAQ (reference sequence). The CDR3 is CASSPSLGEKLFF. Here the CDR3 DNA reads TGTGCCAGCAGCCCTAGCCTGGGAGAAAAACTGTTTTTT.

CDR3 sequence reads: CASTPAGGPMTGELFF. CDR3 DNA: TGTGCCAGTACTCCAGCGGGAGGGCCGATGACCGGGGAGCTGTTTTTT. This chain connects TRBV19 to TRBJ2-2; 10 nucleotides line up with TRBD2. J lost 5 bases, V lost 7 bases, and 10 bases had no gene match. The CDR3 has 16 amino acids. Germline V gene sequence: CDR1 LNHDA, CDR2 SQIVND (reference sequence).

Points on this clone: This same CDR3 is encoded by further DNA sequences in the sample. CDR3 loop: CASSLRYEQYF. CDR3 DNA sequence: TGTGCCAGCAGCCTGCGGTACGAGCAGTACTTC. The gene calls are TRBV5-6 and TRBJ2-7, with no clear D. Trimming took 4 bases from V and 4 from J, leaving 6 bases between them. Germline V gives CDR1 SGHDT, CDR2 YYEEEE. The CDR3 is made up of 11 amino acids. Using reference TRBV5-6 and TRBJ2-7 for the parts outside the CDR3, the full variable domain is DAGVTQSPTHLIKTRGQQVTLRCSPKSGHDTVSWYQQALGQGPQFIFQYYEEEERQRGNFPDRFSGHQFPNYSSELNVNALLLGDSALYLCASSLRYEQYFGPGTRLTVT.

This chain connects TRBV19 to TRBJ2-6; 7 bases match TRBD1. The ends lost 3 bases at V and 0 bases at J; junction bases unmatched: 5. The CDR3 has 17 residues. The germline gives CDR1 LNHDA, CDR2 SQIVND (reference sequence). The CDR3 nucleotides are TGTGCCAGTAGTATCCGACAGGGCAACTCTGGGGCCAACGTCCTGACTTTC. Translated, it gives CASSIRQGNSGANVLTF.

V and J are TRBV6-5 and TRBJ2-1, with 8 bases fitting TRBD1. Trimming removed 7 bases from V and 7 bases from J; junction bases left unmatched: 9. The CDR3 contains 14 residues. From germline, CDR1 is MNHEY and CDR2 SVGAGI. The CDR3 loop is CASNFRDRTNEQFF. The CDR3 nucleotides are TGTGCCAGCAATTTCCGGGACAGGACTAATGAGCAGTTCTTC.

The V gene is TRBV5-8, the J gene TRBJ2-7, with TRBD1 matching over 8 bases. Germline-derived CDR1 and CDR2 are SGHTS and YDEGEE. This CDR3 has 14 amino acids. With V trimmed by 4 bases and J by 6 bases, 9 bases remained unmatched. The CDR3, as DNA: TGTGCCAGCAGCCCGATCAGGGGGCCGACCGAGCAGTACTTC. Its translation: CASSPIRGPTEQYF.

The CDR3 DNA is TGTGCCTGGAGCGACACAGGGGGCTGGCAGCCCCAGCATTTT. Translating it yields CAWSDTGGWQPQHF. The chain carries TRBV30 and TRBJ1-5; 9 bases are a match to TRBD1. The ends lost 3 bases at V and 7 bases at J; junction bases unmatched: 7. There are 14 residues in the CDR3. Germline CDR1 reads GTSNPN; CDR2 reads SVGIG (reference sequence).